This TCR beta chain comes out of a study of T-cell memory formation after mild COVID-19. Study context: Clustering of TCRs was largely donor specific. Study-wide findings and caveats: Some clones that responded were present in memory (sampled pre-infection), which suggests cross-reactive memory joined. Among contracting clones, CD4+ were mainly CM/EM and CD8+ enriched in EMRA. A second wave of clones peaked on day 37, and their SARS-CoV-2 specificity went unconfirmed.

There are 11 residues in the CDR3. Germline values: CDR1 SQVTM, CDR2 ANQGSEA. V gave up 1 base and J gave up 8 bases, with 8 bases separating them. One entry per CDR3 protein, called by TCRdb with MiXCR from the 5' RACE reads. The table lists fewer than 350,000 distinct CDR3 sequences, more than 15% of them singletons. Note on this clonotype: What it binds is not known.

What was sequenced was PBMCs or a T cell subset sorted from them (not recorded which). The V call is TRBV29-1, the J call TRBJ1-2; perhaps TRBD1 as D (5 bases). The receptor was isolated from a man aged 18 to 29 who had mild COVID-19 (a few samples of this study predate the infection). Cell type and time point are not known. The CDR3 sequence is CSVEVQGGYTF. CDR3 coding DNA: TGCAGCGTTGAAGTTCAGGGAGGCTACACCTTC. Based on the CDR3 plus reference TRBV29-1 and TRBJ1-2, the full variable domain is SAVISQKPSRDICQRGTSLTIQCQVDSQVTMMFWYRQQPGQSLTLIATANQGSEATYESGFVIDKFPISRPNLTFSTLTVSNMSPEDSSIYLCSVEVQGGYTFGSGTRLTVV.